These T cell receptor beta chains were read from a single sample in a study. In TCRdb, the 5' RACE reads were re-called with MiXCR into one record per CDR3 protein. The data show approximately 53,000 distinct CDR3 sequences, 28% seen once. Input material: tumor-infiltrating memory CD4+ T cells sorted from the breast tumor. The receptors shown here come from a female donor with breast cancer. Each CDR3 is given with its conserved first and last residue. A D gene is named only where the DNA matches it firmly. A row's size may be missing; if present it is once, few, many or a size class.

TRBV7-3	few	TRBJ2-2	15	TRBD2	CASSLVSGSTGELFF	TGTGCCAGCAGCTTGGTTAGCGGGAGCACCGGGGAGCTGTTTTTT
TRBV5-5	few	TRBJ1-2	16	TRBD1	CASSLAGGQTIYGYTF	TGTGCCAGCAGCTTGGCAGGGGGTCAGACTATCTATGGCTACACCTTC
TRBV5-3	-	TRBJ2-1	16	TRBD2	CARSLRTSGRANEQFF	TGTGCCAGAAGCTTGAGGACTAGCGGGAGGGCCAATGAGCAGTTCTTC
TRBV29-1	-	TRBJ1-5	14	-	CSVRGQGFDQPQHF	TGCAGCGTCCGGGGCCAGGGGTTCGATCAGCCCCAGCATTTT
TRBV2	-	TRBJ2-5	15	-	CASSLTIMREETQYF	TGTGCCAGCAGTCTGACCATAATGCGGGAAGAGACCCAGTACTTC
TRBV7-9	few	TRBJ2-5	15	TRBD1	CASSLGTGKEETQYF	TGTGCCAGCAGCTTAGGGACAGGGAAGGAGGAGACCCAGTACTTC
TRBV7-2	-	TRBJ1-1	13	-	CASSSDLSTEAFF	TGTGCCAGCAGCTCGGACTTGAGCACTGAAGCTTTCTTT
TRBV12-3/TRBV12-4	few	TRBJ2-7	16	TRBD2	CASSSGLAGSSYEQYF	TGTGCCAGCAGTTCCGGACTAGCGGGGAGCTCCTACGAGCAGTACTTC
TRBV4-3	few	TRBJ1-2	15	-	CASSQVRFGSYGYTF	TGCGCCAGCAGCCAAGTACGCTTCGGGTCCTATGGCTACACCTTC
TRBV4-1	-	TRBJ1-5	16	-	CASSQVWAGRGLPQHF	TGCGCCAGCAGCCAAGTGTGGGCCGGGCGGGGTCTGCCCCAGCATTTT
TRBV7-3	-	TRBJ1-1	13	TRBD1	CASSYGTGAEAFF	TGTGCCAGCAGCTACGGGACAGGCGCTGAAGCTTTCTTT
TRBV24-1	-	TRBJ1-2	13	-	CATRGQQSDGYTF	TGTGCCACCCGAGGACAGCAGAGCGACGGCTACACCTTC
TRBV4-1	few	TRBJ1-3	14	-	CASSPWTAGNTIYF	TGCGCCAGCAGCCCCTGGACAGCCGGAAACACCATATATTTT
TRBV20-1	-	TRBJ2-3	13	-	CSARVKGTDTQYF	TGCAGTGCTAGAGTCAAGGGAACGGATACGCAGTATTTT
TRBV5-4	-	TRBJ1-5	14	TRBD1	CACSRQGPNQPQHF	TGTGCCTGCAGCCGACAGGGCCCCAATCAGCCCCAGCATTTT
TRBV9	few	TRBJ2-5	14	-	CASSVETWGETQYF	TGTGCCAGCAGCGTAGAGACCTGGGGGGAGACCCAGTACTTC
TRBV12-3/TRBV12-4	few	TRBJ1-5	13	-	CASRVQGDQPQHF	TGTGCCAGCAGAGTACAGGGAGATCAGCCCCAGCATTTT
TRBV25-1	few	TRBJ1-2	16	TRBD1	CASSPRGQGLNYGYTF	TGTGCCAGCAGCCCCAGAGGACAGGGGCTTAACTATGGCTACACCTTC
TRBV7-3	-	TRBJ2-2	16	-	CASSLTRAGNTGELFF	TGTGCCAGCAGCTTAACACGAGCAGGGAACACCGGGGAGCTGTTTTTT
TRBV29-1	few	TRBJ1-3	13	-	CSVIPGNGNTIYF	TGCAGCGTGATTCCGGGGAACGGAAACACCATATATTTT
TRBV7-7	medium-sized	TRBJ2-2	15	-	CASSQAGSNTGELFF	TGTGCTAGCAGCCAGGCGGGCTCGAACACCGGGGAGCTGTTTTTT
TRBV24-1	-	TRBJ2-5	13	-	CATGPGQQETQYF	TGTGCCACCGGACCGGGACAACAAGAGACCCAGTACTTC
TRBV7-9	medium-sized	TRBJ1-1	17	TRBD1	CASSLPTGAVVNTEAFF	TGTGCCAGCAGCTTGCCAACAGGGGCGGTAGTGAACACTGAAGCTTTCTTT
TRBV7-3	many	TRBJ1-1	14	-	CASSPQPGEAEAFF	TGTGCCAGCAGCCCTCAACCAGGGGAGGCTGAAGCTTTCTTT
TRBV6-2/TRBV6-3	-	TRBJ1-2	14	-	CASIQRQTQYGYTF	TGTGCCAGCATTCAGAGGCAGACTCAGTATGGCTACACCTTC
TRBV29-1	-	TRBJ1-6	14	-	CSAALRIDNSPLHF	TGCAGCGCGGCCCTCAGGATAGATAATTCACCCCTCCACTTT
TRBV29-1	many	TRBJ1-1	14	TRBD1	CSVVIGTGAPGAFF	TGCAGCGTTGTTATCGGGACAGGGGCGCCGGGGGCTTTCTTT
TRBV6-1	-	TRBJ1-5	15	-	CASRGSRGGNQPQHF	TGTGCCAGCAGGGGCAGCCGAGGGGGCAATCAGCCCCAGCATTTT
TRBV5-1	few	TRBJ2-3	13	-	CASSVGGTDTQYF	TGCGCCAGCAGTGTGGGTGGCACAGATACGCAGTATTTT
TRBV29-1	-	TRBJ2-5	15	-	CSVDSQTEIQETQYF	TGCAGCGTTGATTCCCAGACTGAAATACAAGAGACCCAGTACTTC
TRBV7-3	few	TRBJ1-2	14	-	CASSEQPGLYGYTF	TGTGCCAGCAGCGAACAGCCGGGACTCTATGGCTACACCTTC
TRBV29-1	few	TRBJ1-1	13	-	CSVGAGLNTEAFF	TGCAGCGTTGGAGCCGGGCTGAACACTGAAGCTTTCTTT
TRBV7-2	few	TRBJ2-1	15	TRBD2	CASQVLAGTYNEQFF	TGTGCCAGCCAGGTACTAGCGGGGACGTACAATGAGCAGTTCTTC
TRBV5-1	many	TRBJ2-2	15	-	CASSRDGVNTGELFF	TGCGCCAGCAGCCGGGACGGGGTAAACACCGGGGAGCTGTTTTTT
TRBV12-3/TRBV12-4	-	TRBJ1-2	16	-	CASSLNAGLSSYGYTF	TGTGCCAGCAGTTTAAACGCAGGTCTATCCTCCTATGGCTACACCTTC
TRBV5-1	many	TRBJ1-2	14	-	CASSLETARYGYTF	TGCGCCAGCAGCCTCGAGACAGCTCGCTATGGCTACACCTTC